Below, 8 T cell receptor beta chains from the same sample are listed, as sequenced in a study of blood T cell repertoires in COVID-19. The method was immunoSEQ multiplex PCR; TCRdb's version includes in-frame clones alone and lacks a portion of them. This table holds 200,000 to 250,000 clones, about 84% found once. Sequenced material: peripheral blood. Receptors were obtained from a woman older than 75 with COVID-19, enrolled during active disease.

The chain uses TRBV14 and TRBJ1-4, with 10 bases that match TRBD1. Germline V gives CDR1 SGHDN, CDR2 FVKESK. V shed 3 bases, J shed 7 bases, and the junction held 11 bases outside the gene matches. The CDR3 covers 17 residues. The CDR3, as DNA: TGTGCCAGCAGCCACACCCTTGGGGACAGGGGACTTGAAAAACTGTTTTTT. It translates to CASSHTLGDRGLEKLFF. The full variable domain, completed using reference TRBV14 and TRBJ1-4, is EAGVTQFPSHSVIEKGQTVTLRCDPISGHDNLYWYRRVMGKEIKFLLHFVKESKQDESGMPNNRFLAERTGGTYSTLKVQPAELEDSGVYFCASSHTLGDRGLEKLFFGSGTQLSVL.

The rearrangement joins TRBV5-6 to TRBJ1-5; tentatively, D is TRBD1 (5 bases). CDR1 is SGHDT, CDR2 YYEEEE, per germline. V lost 3 bases to trimming and J lost 4 bases, with 11 bases between them. The CDR3 covers 14 residues. The CDR3 is CASSWGTKNQPQHF. CDR3 sequence (DNA): TGTGCCAGCAGCTGGGGGACTAAGAATCAGCCCCAGCATTTT.

This clone showed up just a few times. The V and J genes are TRBV5-5 and TRBJ1-5; 9 bases map to TRBD1. CDR3 length: 16 amino acids. Trimming at V came to 4 bases and at J to 0 bases, leaving 5 bases not matched to a gene. Germline V gene lookup returns CDR1 SGHKS and CDR2 YYEKEE (reference sequence). The CDR3 sequence is CASSLTGGYSNQPQHF. CDR3 bases: TGTGCCAGCAGCCTGACAGGGGGTTATAGCAATCAGCCCCAGCATTTT. Filled out from reference TRBV5-5 and TRBJ1-5, the complete variable domain reads DAGVTQSPTHLIKTRGQQVTLRCSPISGHKSVSWYQQVLGQGPQFIFQYYEKEERGRGNFPDRFSARQFPNYSSELNVNALLLGDSALYLCASSLTGGYSNQPQHFGDGTRLSIL.

About this clone: The junction differs from germline at one of its ends, possibly a read error. This rearrangement joins TRBV19 to TRBJ2-6, with TRBD1 matching over 7 bases. This CDR3 has 15 amino acids. From germline, CDR1 is LNHDA and CDR2 SQIVND (reference sequence). CDR3 amino acids: CASSTGVSRANVLTF. The CDR3 DNA reads as TGTGCCAGTAGCACAGGGGTCTCTAGGGCCAACGTCCTGACTTTC.

This chain joins TRBV5-8 and TRBJ2-3; 12 bases are a match to TRBD2. The CDR3 has 14 residues. V dropped 3 bases and J dropped 8; count of bases not matched to a gene: 4. Germline V lookup: CDR1 SGHTS, CDR2 YDEGEE. The CDR3 region has the DNA TGTGCCAGCAGCTCTAGCGGGGGGGCCGGTACGCAGTATTTT. Protein: CASSSSGGAGTQYF.

The rearrangement links TRBV5-1 to TRBJ1-4, with TRBD1 matching 9 bases. J was trimmed by 3 bases and V by 4 bases; bases with no gene match: 4. The CDR3 consists of 15 residues. Germline-derived CDR1 and CDR2 are SGHRS and YFSETQ. DNA for the CDR3: TGCGCCAGCAGCGAACAGGGGGCGTCTAATGAAAAACTGTTTTTT. It encodes CASSEQGASNEKLFF.

This clone was picked up one time. The J gene is TRBJ2-5, the V gene TRBV9; 11 nucleotides agree with TRBD2. Germline V CDR1 and CDR2: SGDLS, YYNGEE. The V and J ends lost 4 bases and 5 bases, in that order; junction bases with no gene match: 7. The CDR3 is 15 amino acids. The CDR3 loop is CASSISGGGLETQYF. CDR3 sequence (DNA): TGTGCCAGCAGCATTAGCGGGGGGGGCCTGGAGACCCAGTACTTC.

This clone was observed a single time. The V gene is TRBV4-1, the J gene TRBJ2-1; D possibly corresponds to TRBD1 (5 bases). Germline V gene sequence: CDR1 MGHRA, CDR2 YSYEKL. Between the trimmed V and J ends, which lost 0 bases and 7 bases, there was a span of 19 bases. The CDR3 runs 17 residues. For the CDR3, the DNA is TGCGCCAGCAGCCAAGATGGGGCGGCGCAGGTGGGGAATGAGCAGTTCTTC. This translates into CASSQDGAAQVGNEQFF.